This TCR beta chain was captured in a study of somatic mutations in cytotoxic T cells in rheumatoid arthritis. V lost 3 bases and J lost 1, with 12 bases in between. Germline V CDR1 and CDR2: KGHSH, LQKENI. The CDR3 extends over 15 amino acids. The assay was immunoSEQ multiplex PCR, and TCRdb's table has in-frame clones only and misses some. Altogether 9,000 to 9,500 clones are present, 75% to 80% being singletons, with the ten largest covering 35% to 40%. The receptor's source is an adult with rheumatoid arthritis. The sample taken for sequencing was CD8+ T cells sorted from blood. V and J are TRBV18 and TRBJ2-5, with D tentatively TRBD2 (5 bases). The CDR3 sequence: CASSPEAELQETQYF. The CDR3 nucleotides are TGTGCCAGCTCACCGGAGGCTGAACTCCAAGAGACCCAGTACTTC.